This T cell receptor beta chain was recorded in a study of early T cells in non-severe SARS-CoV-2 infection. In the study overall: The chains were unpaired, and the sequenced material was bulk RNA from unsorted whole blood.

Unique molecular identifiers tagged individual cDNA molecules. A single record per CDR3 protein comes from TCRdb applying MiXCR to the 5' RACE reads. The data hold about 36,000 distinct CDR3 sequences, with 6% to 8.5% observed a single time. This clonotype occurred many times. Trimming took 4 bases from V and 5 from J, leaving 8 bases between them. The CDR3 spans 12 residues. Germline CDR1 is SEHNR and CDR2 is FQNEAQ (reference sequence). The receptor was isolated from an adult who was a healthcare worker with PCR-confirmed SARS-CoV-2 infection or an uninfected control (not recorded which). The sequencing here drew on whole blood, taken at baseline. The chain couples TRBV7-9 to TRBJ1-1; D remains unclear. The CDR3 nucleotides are TGTGCCAGCAGCTCTTATGGGACTGAAGCTTTCTTT. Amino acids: CASSSYGTEAFF.